This TCR delta chain was identified during a study of gammadelta T cells in human blood. Findings and limits, study-wide: Microbial exposure reportedly appeared to drive polyclonal expansion of innate gamma-delta T cells right after birth.

This clone was picked up a small number of times. Its antigen is undetermined. The protein held in TCRdb is that of a much larger clone and does not match this DNA's translation at residue 7, likely because of a read error; the protein shown is translated from the DNA. CDR3 length equals 21 residues. With V trimmed by 2 bases and J by 0 bases, 15 bases remained unmatched. Germline lookup yields CDR1 TSWWSYY and CDR2 QGS. TCRdb reprocessed the RT-PCR reads through CATT. The table lists approximately 1,100 delta-chain clones, roughly 1.5% of them singletons. The origin of this receptor is a human donor. V and J are TRDV1 and TRDJ1, with 13 bases lining up with TRDD3. The sample was non-Vgamma9Vdelta2 gamma-delta T cells from adult blood. In nucleotides, the CDR3 is TGTGCTCTTGGGGAAGGGATCTACTGGGGGATACGTATGAGGCACACCGATAAACTCATCTTT. This encodes CALGEGIYWGIRMRHTDKLIF.